These 24 T cell receptor beta chains came from one sample sequenced in a study of T cell changes during pregnancy in multiple sclerosis. Clones were sequenced by immunoSEQ multiplex PCR, and TCRdb holds only the in-frame ones, with some missing. The table shows around 20,000 clones, with 70% to 90% occurring only once. The starting material was CD4+ T cells from peripheral blood mononuclear cells, obtained in the first trimester of pregnancy. The receptors shown here come from a female donor in good health, enrolled as a control in a pregnancy study.

The V and J genes are TRBV2 and TRBJ1-2, with D perhaps TRBD1 (5 bases). Trimming cost V 5 bases and J 0 bases, with 10 bases left between them. The germline V gene has CDR1 SNHLY and CDR2 FYNNEI. The CDR3 runs 14 residues. CDR3 residues: CASSQGSANYGYTF. The CDR3 nucleotides are TGTGCCAGCAGTCAGGGAAGCGCTAACTATGGCTACACCTTC.

The rearrangement joins TRBV5-1 to TRBJ2-7, with D possibly matching TRBD2 (5 bases). The CDR3 runs 15 residues. From germline, CDR1 is SGHRS and CDR2 YFSETQ. The V gene lost 0 bases and the J gene lost 3 bases, with 13 bases spanning the gap. CDR3 sequence reads: CASSLVMDLGYEQYF. The CDR3 coding sequence is TGCGCCAGCAGCTTGGTCATGGACTTGGGCTACGAGCAGTACTTC.

This chain uses TRBV7-6 with TRBJ2-2; 7 bases map to TRBD2. The CDR3 runs to 13 residues. Germline-derived CDR1 and CDR2 are SGHVS and FNYEAQ. V lost 5 bases, J lost 3 bases, and 0 bases stayed unmatched. CDR3 DNA: TGTGCCAGCAGCCGGGGGGACACCGGGGAGCTGTTTTTT. Translation gives CASSRGDTGELFF.

The rearrangement uses TRBV6-1 and TRBJ2-7; a possible D gene is TRBD2 (6 bases). V shed 6 bases and J shed 4 bases, with 13 bases lying between them. CDR3 length: 13 amino acids. Germline CDR1 is MNHNS and CDR2 is SASEGT. Written as DNA, the CDR3 is TGTGCCAGCAGGCCCGGGACTGTTTACGAGCAGTACTTC. Translated, it gives CASRPGTVYEQYF.

The CDR3 is CASSYARSGNTIYF. The CDR3 nucleotides read TGTGCCAGCAGTTACGCGCGCTCTGGAAACACCATATATTTT. The V gene is TRBV6-5, the J gene TRBJ1-3; no firm D call. Trimming cost V 2 bases and J 0 bases, with 5 bases left between them. CDR1 and CDR2 from the germline V gene are MNHEY and SVGAGI. The CDR3 consists of 14 residues.

The V gene is TRBV7-8, the J gene TRBJ2-3; 8 bases line up with TRBD1. CDR1 and CDR2 (germline): SGHVS, FQNEAQ. The J segment lost 0 bases and the V segment lost 4 bases, leaving 9 bases of the junction unmatched. The CDR3 runs to 17 residues. The DNA for the CDR3 is TGTGCCAGCAGCTGGCCTGACAGGGGATCTAGCACAGATACGCAGTATTTT. Amino acids: CASSWPDRGSSTDTQYF.

This clone has a single count. The CDR3 here is CASSTGRLAGGGASTDTQYF. In DNA form, the CDR3 reads TGTGCCAGTAGTACTGGCAGACTAGCGGGGGGTGGTGCTAGCACAGATACGCAGTATTTT. This rearrangement joins TRBV19 to TRBJ2-3; 13 nucleotides match TRBD2. The J segment lost 0 bases and the V segment lost 4 bases, leaving 13 bases of the junction unmatched. Per the germline V gene, CDR1 is LNHDA and CDR2 is SQIVND (reference sequence). The CDR3 loop spans 20 amino acids.

The chain uses TRBV19 and TRBJ1-5; TRBD1 is a possible D gene (5 bases). The CDR3 length is 13 residues. Between the trimmed V and J ends, which lost 7 bases and 0 bases, there was a span of 7 bases. The germline V gene encodes CDR1 LNHDA and CDR2 SQIVND (reference sequence). CDR3 nucleotide sequence: TGTGCCAGTAAGACAGATAGCAATCAGCCCCAGCATTTT. It specifies CASKTDSNQPQHF.

The rearrangement joins TRBV7-2 to TRBJ1-2; unclear D gene. The CDR3 length is 12 residues. Germline V lookup: CDR1 SGHTA, CDR2 FQGNSA. V was cut by 5 bases and J by 5 bases, with 9 bases left in between. In nucleotides, the CDR3 is TGTGCCAGCAGCACCCAACAGTATGGCTACACCTTC. This codes for CASSTQQYGYTF.

The V call is TRBV6-1, the J call TRBJ1-4; D perhaps matches TRBD1 (6 bases). The germline V and J ends were trimmed by 5 bases and 4 bases, with 14 bases remaining between them. Germline V lookup: CDR1 MNHNS, CDR2 SASEGT. The CDR3 totals 15 residues. This chain's CDR3 is CASSRRDKSNEKLFF. CDR3 in DNA: TGTGCCAGCAGTAGAAGGGACAAAAGTAATGAAAAACTGTTTTTT.

The chain is built from TRBV9 and TRBJ2-7; D is undetermined. The V gene's germline CDR1 is SGDLS and CDR2 YYNGEE. Trimming took 3 bases from V and 0 from J, leaving 16 bases between them. The CDR3 spans 16 residues. CDR3 protein: CASSAGTGLSSYEQYF. For the CDR3, the DNA is TGTGCCAGCAGCGCTGGTACGGGTCTCAGCTCCTACGAGCAGTACTTC. The full variable domain, rest sourced from reference TRBV9 and TRBJ2-7, is DSGVTQTPKHLITATGQRVTLRCSPRSGDLSVYWYQQSLDQGLQFLIQYYNGEERAKGNILERFSAQQFPDLHSELNLSSLELGDSALYFCASSAGTGLSSYEQYFGPGTRLTVT.

This clone has only a few counts. V and J are TRBV11-1 and TRBJ2-2; D is unresolved. V was trimmed by 2 bases and J by 9 bases, leaving 4 bases between them. The germline gives CDR1 SGHAT, CDR2 FQDESV (reference sequence). This CDR3 region has 11 residues. DNA for the CDR3: TGTGCCAGCAGCTTATCGTGGGAGCTGTTTTTT. This translates into CASSLSWELFF.

This clone occurred a few times. The chain joins TRBV2 to TRBJ2-2; 10 bases match TRBD1. The CDR3 contains 15 residues. The germline gives CDR1 SNHLY, CDR2 FYNNEI. Trimming took 6 bases from V and 1 from J; bases not matched to a gene: 2. The CDR3 DNA is TGTGCCAGCAGAGGACAGGGGGGGAACACCGGGGAGCTGTTTTTT. It yields the protein CASRGQGGNTGELFF.

The rearrangement uses TRBV5-1 and TRBJ2-3; the match to TRBD2 covers 7 bases. The CDR3 is 16 residues long. Unmatched junction bases numbered 4, after V lost 0 bases and J lost 0 bases. Germline V CDR1 and CDR2: SGHRS, YFSETQ. In DNA form, the CDR3 reads TGCGCCAGCAGCTTGGTCGGTAGCGGGAGCACAGATACGCAGTATTTT. Amino acids: CASSLVGSGSTDTQYF.

This clone was picked up one time. The rearrangement uses TRBV7-2 and TRBJ2-7; D is perhaps TRBD2 (6 bases). The V end lost 5 bases, the J end lost 7 bases, and 15 bases lay between the germline ends. CDR1 is SGHTA and CDR2 is FQGNSA in the germline V gene. This CDR3 spans 13 amino acids. The CDR3 here is CASSRDWRVEQYF. CDR3 in DNA: TGTGCCAGCAGCCGGGACTGGCGGGTAGAGCAGTACTTC.

J is TRBJ2-7 and V is TRBV28, with a possible D match to TRBD1 (6 bases). CDR1 MDHEN and CDR2 SYDVKM come from the germline V gene. CDR3 size: 14 residues. V lost 4 bases to trimming and J lost 2 bases, with 12 bases between them. CDR3 amino acids: CASSSFNRAYEQYF. The CDR3 DNA sequence: TGTGCCAGCAGTTCCTTCAACAGGGCCTACGAGCAGTACTTC.

This chain connects TRBV30 to TRBJ1-3; 7 bases fit TRBD1. The trim removed 7 bases at V and 3 bases at J, leaving 9 bases unmatched. The CDR3 is 14 amino acids. The V gene's germline CDR1 is GTSNPN and CDR2 SVGIG (reference sequence). The CDR3 region is CAFSRGGGGNTIYF. Written as DNA, the CDR3 is TGTGCCTTCTCGCGAGGGGGCGGTGGAAACACCATATATTTT.

V gene TRBV6-1 combines with J gene TRBJ2-5, with D possibly TRBD1 on 6 matching bases. Germline lookup yields CDR1 MNHNS and CDR2 SASEGT. V was clipped by 2 bases and J by 5 bases, with 12 bases between them. The CDR3 covers 14 residues. The CDR3 loop is CASSESVTGETQYF. The DNA for the CDR3 is TGTGCCAGCAGTGAAAGTGTCACAGGGGAGACCCAGTACTTC.

The CDR3 DNA reads TGTGCCAGCAGCAAAAATCCAGGGGGCGCTAACTATGGCTACACCTTC. Protein product: CASSKNPGGANYGYTF. The gene calls are TRBV4-2 and TRBJ1-2; 8 nucleotides line up with TRBD1. V was clipped by 5 bases and J by 0 bases; unmatched bases: 8. Germline V gene sequence: CDR1 LGHNA, CDR2 YNFKEQ. The CDR3 consists of 16 residues.

The chain links TRBV7-2 to TRBJ2-1; 9 bases match TRBD2. The V segment lost 7 bases and the J segment 5 bases; nucleotides outside the gene matches: 15. There are 17 residues in the CDR3. Germline loops: CDR1 SGHTA, CDR2 FQGNSA. CDR3 sequence: CASTSLGGGRAHNEQFF. CDR3 nucleotide sequence: TGTGCCAGCACCTCACTGGGGGGCGGGAGGGCGCACAATGAGCAGTTCTTC.

The chain joins TRBV7-6 to TRBJ2-7, with D uncertain. CDR1 is SGHVS and CDR2 is FNYEAQ in the germline V gene. Trimming stripped 4 bases from V and 0 bases from J, with 4 bases between. The CDR3 has 12 residues. The DNA of the CDR3 is TGTGCCAGCAGCTCTCGCTCCTACGAGCAGTACTTC. Protein: CASSSRSYEQYF. Full variable domain (missing parts from reference TRBV7-6 and TRBJ2-7): GAGVSQSPRYKVTKRGQDVALRCDPISGHVSLYWYRQALGQGPEFLTYFNYEAQQDKSGLPNDRFSAERPEGSISTLTIQRTEQRDSAMYRCASSSRSYEQYFGPGTRLTVT.

The chain is built from TRBV6-6 and TRBJ1-1; no firm D call. The V gene's germline CDR1 is MNHNY and CDR2 SVGAGI (reference sequence). The CDR3 totals 13 residues. V was clipped by 2 bases and J by 6 bases, with 10 bases between them. CDR3 DNA: TGTGCCAGCAGTTACGTCCAGGTAGCTGAAGCTTTCTTT. Its translation is CASSYVQVAEAFF.

The chain uses TRBV7-9 and TRBJ1-2, with 9 nucleotides matching TRBD1. The V and J ends lost 5 bases and 3 bases, in that order; junction bases with no gene match: 4. The germline gives CDR1 SEHNR, CDR2 FQNEAQ (reference sequence). This CDR3 spans 14 amino acids. CDR3 sequence reads: CASSPGQGHYGYTF. CDR3 coding DNA: TGTGCCAGCAGCCCCGGACAGGGGCACTATGGCTACACCTTC.

The chain uses TRBV7-8 and TRBJ1-4; D may be TRBD1 (5 bases). CDR3 length equals 16 residues. V lost 4 bases and J 4 bases, leaving 16 bases between the germline ends. The germline V gene has CDR1 SGHVS and CDR2 FQNEAQ. CDR3 in amino acids: CASSSNPGGSNEKLFF. CDR3 coding DNA: TGTGCCAGCAGCTCTAACCCGGGGGGGAGTAATGAAAAACTGTTTTTT.